The rows below give T cell receptor beta chains drawn from one sample of a study of T cell repertoires in cytomegalovirus infection. Their antigen targets remain unknown. TCRdb fed the reads into MiXCR, producing one record per CDR3 protein. This sample has fewer than 1,000,000 distinct CDR3 sequences, with roughly 31% found just once. The sequenced sample was cultured CD8+ T cells from PBMCs, obtained from culture after CMV antigen stimulation. These receptors were obtained from a human donor in good health (CMV status not recorded). Some clones in this sample may be carry-over from other donors' samples. Each CDR3 is given with its conserved first and last residue. A D gene is named only where the DNA matches it firmly. Clone size is stated in some rows and not others, as once, few, many or a class when expanded.

>.|.|TRBJ2-1|TRBV6-8
CASREQPIGNEQFF
TGTGCCAGCCGGGAACAGCCTATCGGGAATGAGCAGTTCTTC
>.|many|TRBJ1-1|TRBV12-3/TRBV12-4
CASSLAPVLEAFF
TGTGCCAGCAGTTTAGCGCCCGTACTTGAAGCTTTCTTT
>.|.|TRBJ2-3|TRBV27
CASAWGGAGADTQYF
TGTGCCAGCGCCTGGGGCGGGGCGGGCGCAGATACGCAGTATTTT
>TRBD2|.|TRBJ2-1|TRBV7-6
CTSSSPWTSGGADEQFF
TGTACCAGCAGCTCTCCATGGACTAGCGGGGGGGCTGATGAGCAGTTCTTC
>.|.|TRBJ1-2|TRBV28
CANSFPPEEFYGYTF
TGTGCCAACAGTTTTCCCCCCGAGGAGTTCTATGGCTACACCTTC
>.|.|TRBJ1-3|TRBV10-3
CAISESVQNTIYF
TGTGCTATCAGTGAGTCCGTTCAGAACACCATATATTTT
>.|.|TRBJ1-2|TRBV20-1
CSAVDSGGYTF
TGCAGTGCTGTTGACAGTGGTGGCTACACCTTC
>TRBD1|few|TRBJ1-2|TRBV6-5
CASSYSQGEIGYTF
TGTGCCAGCAGTTACTCGCAGGGGGAGATAGGCTACACCTTC
>TRBD1|few|TRBJ2-1|TRBV7-9
CASSWGTGVNEQFF
TGTGCCAGCAGCTGGGGGACAGGGGTAAATGAGCAGTTCTTC
>TRBD2|.|TRBJ2-3|TRBV4-1
CASSQEGASGGAGDTQYF
TGCGCCAGCAGCCAAGAAGGGGCTAGCGGGGGGGCAGGAGATACGCAGTATTTT
>TRBD2|.|TRBJ2-3|TRBV6-2/TRBV6-3
CASSSLSSGAADTQYF
TGTGCCAGCAGTTCTCTATCTAGCGGGGCAGCAGATACGCAGTATTTT
>.|.|TRBJ2-1|TRBV19
CASRWSAGNEQFF
TGTGCCAGTAGGTGGAGTGCGGGCAATGAGCAGTTCTTC
>.|few|TRBJ1-2|TRBV10-3
CAISEFRREPNYGYTF
TGTGCCATCAGTGAGTTCCGGAGGGAACCCAACTATGGCTACACCTTC
>.|.|TRBJ2-3|TRBV6-1
CASSEKRTDTQYF
TGTGCCAGCAGTGAAAAGAGGACAGATACGCAGTATTTT
>TRBD1|.|TRBJ1-4|TRBV7-9
CASSSGQGGSTNEKLFF
TGTGCCAGCAGCTCCGGACAGGGCGGTTCAACTAATGAAAAACTGTTTTTT
>TRBD1|.|TRBJ2-3|TRBV13
CASSSESGQGGTDTQYF
TGTGCCAGCAGCTCCGAGTCGGGACAGGGCGGCACAGATACGCAGTATTTT
>TRBD1|few|TRBJ2-1|TRBV24-1
CATSDSSGTVYNEQFF
TGTGCCACCAGTGATTCCTCCGGGACAGTCTACAATGAGCAGTTCTTC
>.|.|TRBJ2-1|TRBV7-8
CASSSYRLVGQFF
TGTGCCAGCAGCTCCTACCGGCTAGTAGGGCAGTTCTTC
>TRBD1|.|TRBJ1-2|TRBV15
CATSRDFGGTGANYGYTF
TGTGCCACCAGCAGAGATTTCGGTGGGACAGGGGCTAACTATGGCTACACCTTC
>.|few|TRBJ2-5|TRBV12-3/TRBV12-4
CASNRALSGETQYF
TGTGCCAGCAACCGGGCCCTCTCGGGGGAGACCCAGTACTTC
>TRBD1|few|TRBJ1-5|TRBV3-1
CASSQEGTGRNQPQHF
TGTGCCAGCAGCCAAGAGGGGACAGGCAGGAATCAGCCCCAGCATTTT
>.|few|TRBJ2-2|TRBV7-6
CASSPYSLGPGELFF
TGTGCCAGCAGCCCCTATTCTTTGGGCCCCGGGGAGCTGTTTTTT
>TRBD1|.|TRBJ1-1|TRBV7-8
CASSLRQGVGNTEAFF
TGTGCCAGCAGCCTTCGACAGGGAGTGGGGAACACTGAAGCTTTCTTT
>TRBD2|.|TRBJ2-1|TRBV12-5
CASGPALAGETPEQFF
TGTGCTAGTGGTCCCGCCCTAGCGGGAGAAACCCCGGAGCAGTTCTTC
>TRBD2|few|TRBJ2-3|TRBV4-1
CASSHPELRTSGGFTDTQYF
TGCGCCAGCAGCCACCCCGAACTAAGGACTAGCGGGGGGTTCACAGATACGCAGTATTTT
>.|.|TRBJ1-5|TRBV7-9
CASSGGGRWINQPQHF
TGTGCCAGCAGCGGCGGGGGGCGGTGGATCAATCAGCCCCAGCATTTT
>TRBD2|.|TRBJ2-1|TRBV11-3
CASSPGTTLQDEQFF
TGTGCCAGCAGCCCCGGGACTACCCTCCAGGATGAGCAGTTCTTC
>TRBD1|few|TRBJ1-6|TRBV7-6
CASRAEGQDNSPLHF
TGTGCCAGCAGAGCAGAGGGACAGGATAATTCACCCCTCCACTTT
>.|few|TRBJ2-6|TRBV11-2
CARRGSREESGANVLTF
TGTGCCAGACGTGGGAGCAGGGAAGAGTCTGGGGCCAACGTCCTGACTTTC
>.|.|TRBJ2-1|TRBV14
CASSPVGVSSYNEQFF
TGTGCCAGCAGCCCCGTAGGGGTAAGCTCCTACAATGAGCAGTTCTTC
>.|few|TRBJ2-1|TRBV14
CASSLEWGLNEQFF
TGTGCCAGCAGCCTTGAATGGGGGCTGAATGAGCAGTTCTTC
>.|many|TRBJ2-1|TRBV7-8
CASSLRAVANEQFF
TGTGCCAGCAGCTTGAGAGCAGTGGCCAATGAGCAGTTCTTC
>TRBD2|.|TRBJ2-1|TRBV12-3/TRBV12-4
CASSFILAGGGNYNEQFF
TGTGCCAGCAGTTTTATACTAGCGGGGGGGGGTAACTACAATGAGCAGTTCTTC